Presented here are 30 T cell receptor beta chains from one specimen sequenced in a study of shared clonotypes between healthy human individuals. CD45RO-negative CD8 cells positively selected for CCR7 made up the naive population, which excluded terminally differentiated effector memory CD45RA+ cells. The protocol was immunoSEQ multiplex PCR, while the TCRdb copy is restricted to in-frame clones and leaves out a portion. The data contain around 2,000,000 clones, about 95% of them seen just once; the ten biggest clones take up about 1.1%. The source material was naive CD8+ T cells sorted from blood. Receptors originate from a man aged 18-30 years in good health.

The rearrangement joins TRBV5-6 to TRBJ2-3; a possible D gene is TRBD1 (5 bases). V was pared by 4 bases and J by 6 bases, with 12 bases between. Germline lookup yields CDR1 SGHDT and CDR2 YYEEEE. The CDR3 sequence is 13 residues long. The CDR3 nucleotides read TGTGCCAGCAGCCTAGGGGAATGGGATACGCAGTATTTT. This encodes CASSLGEWDTQYF.

The genes are TRBV7-6 and TRBJ2-5; 11 bases match TRBD2. CDR3 size: 15 residues. Germline-derived CDR1 and CDR2 are SGHVS and FNYEAQ. With V trimmed by 5 bases and J by 4 bases, 6 bases remained unmatched. The CDR3 protein is CASSMTSGIVETQYF. The DNA for the CDR3 is TGTGCCAGCAGCATGACTAGCGGGATAGTAGAGACCCAGTACTTC.

This clone was seen just once. This chain joins TRBV23-1 and TRBJ2-7, with 7 bases lining up with TRBD1. TRBV23-1 is treated as an ORF (open reading frame) with a function not yet certain. Losses at the gene ends were 8 bases for V and 2 bases for J; bases not matched to a gene: 12. The CDR3 runs to 15 residues. The CDR3 here is CASQRTRDSTYEQYF. In DNA form, the CDR3 reads TGCGCCAGCCAAAGAACTCGGGACAGTACCTACGAGCAGTACTTC.

The V gene is TRBV7-9, the J gene TRBJ2-2, with D possibly being TRBD1 or TRBD2 (5 bases each). Germline CDR1 and CDR2: SEHNR and FQNEAQ (reference sequence). This CDR3 region has 15 residues. Trimming pared 2 bases from V and 4 bases from J, leaving 11 bases between. CDR3 bases: TGTGCCAGCAGCTTACCCATTGGGGGCACCGGGGAGCTGTTTTTT. Translation: CASSLPIGGTGELFF.

On this clone: Other DNA sequences of this sample code for an identical CDR3. The CDR3 sequence: CASSPTGENTEAFF. The CDR3 DNA sequence: TGTGCCAGCAGCCCGACAGGTGAGAACACTGAAGCTTTCTTT. The V gene is TRBV6-5, the J gene TRBJ1-1; maybe TRBD1 (6 bases). V was shortened by 6 bases and J by 1 base, with 12 bases between the two germline ends. Germline V gene data show CDR1 as MNHEY and CDR2 as SVGAGI. This CDR3 comprises 14 residues.

In its sample, this clone was seen a few times. The chain carries TRBV7-9 and TRBJ2-1; 12 bases are shared with TRBD2. The CDR3 contains 16 residues. Looked up from germline, CDR1 is SEHNR and CDR2 is FQNEAQ (reference sequence). V lost 2 bases to trimming and J lost 1 base; unmatched junction nucleotides: 0. In nucleotides, the CDR3 is TGTGCCAGCAGCTTACTAGCGGGAGGGTCCTACAATGAGCAGTTCTTC. As protein: CASSLLAGGSYNEQFF. Full variable domain (missing parts from reference TRBV7-9 and TRBJ2-1): DTGVSQNPRHKITKRGQNVTFRCDPISEHNRLYWYRQTLGQGPEFLTYFQNEAQLEKSRLLSDRFSAERPKGSFSTLEIQRTEQGDSAMYLCASSLLAGGSYNEQFFGPGTRLTVL.

The J gene is TRBJ1-4, the V gene TRBV4-3, with 9 bases lining up with TRBD1. This CDR3 is 16 amino acids long. Losses at the gene ends were 4 bases for V and 5 bases for J; bases not matched to a gene: 8. The germline V gene has CDR1 LGHNA and CDR2 YSLEER. Here the CDR3 DNA reads TGCGCCAGCAGCCGGGACCTCGACAGGGGGAATGAAAAACTGTTTTTT. Encoded protein: CASSRDLDRGNEKLFF.

V usage is TRBV4-1 and J usage is TRBJ2-7; no definite D call. Trimming pared 0 bases from V and 5 bases from J, leaving 8 bases between. Germline V gives CDR1 MGHRA, CDR2 YSYEKL. The CDR3 consists of 13 residues. The CDR3 nucleotides are TGCGCCAGCAGCCAAGAGTTAAAGCACGAGCAGTACTTC. It yields the protein CASSQELKHEQYF.

J is TRBJ2-4 and V is TRBV6-1; D is possibly TRBD2 (5 bases). Germline loops: CDR1 MNHNS, CDR2 SASEGT. Trimming shortened V by 1 base and J by 6 bases, and 19 bases separated the two germline ends. The CDR3 totals 17 residues. CDR3: CASSEEPVPGWGNIQYF. CDR3 bases: TGTGCCAGCAGTGAAGAGCCGGTCCCGGGGTGGGGAAACATTCAGTACTTC.

This chain connects TRBV27 to TRBJ2-7; D is possibly TRBD2 (5 bases). This CDR3 contains 12 residues. Germline V gene sequence: CDR1 MNHEY, CDR2 SMNVEV (reference sequence). V lost 2 bases and J 6 bases, leaving 8 bases between the germline ends. CDR3 nucleotide sequence: TGTGCCAGCAGTTTAGGAGGATCCGAGCAGTACTTC. Its translation: CASSLGGSEQYF.

The chain recombines TRBV28 with TRBJ1-2; D ambiguous. The V gene's germline CDR1 is MDHEN and CDR2 SYDVKM. This CDR3 has 14 amino acids. Trimming left V 2 bases short and J 6 bases short, with 13 bases between. CDR3: CASSLGPDLHGYTF. The DNA of the CDR3 is TGTGCCAGCAGTTTAGGGCCGGACTTACATGGCTACACCTTC.

The V and J genes are TRBV5-6 and TRBJ2-1, with TRBD2 matching over 8 bases. Germline V gene data show CDR1 as SGHDT and CDR2 as YYEEEE. V shed 4 bases and J 6 bases; nucleotides not matched to a gene: 9. The CDR3 loop spans 15 amino acids. The CDR3 DNA sequence: TGTGCCAGCAGCCCGGAGCGGGAGTATCTCAATGAGCAGTTCTTC. Amino acid sequence: CASSPEREYLNEQFF. The variable domain in full, completed from reference TRBV5-6 and TRBJ2-1, reads DAGVTQSPTHLIKTRGQQVTLRCSPKSGHDTVSWYQQALGQGPQFIFQYYEEEERQRGNFPDRFSGHQFPNYSSELNVNALLLGDSALYLCASSPEREYLNEQFFGPGTRLTVL.

The chain is built from TRBV2 and TRBJ2-3, with no clear D. CDR3 length equals 16 residues. Trimming cost V 0 bases and J 2 bases, with 12 bases left between them. The germline V gene has CDR1 SNHLY and CDR2 FYNNEI. Written as DNA, the CDR3 is TGTGCCAGCAGTGAAGCGTTGGGCTACCCCACAGATACGCAGTATTTT. Translating it yields CASSEALGYPTDTQYF. The variable domain in full, completed from reference TRBV2 and TRBJ2-3, reads EPEVTQTPSHQVTQMGQEVILRCVPISNHLYFYWYRQILGQKVEFLVSFYNNEISEKSEIFDDQFSVERPDGSNFTLKIRSTKLEDSAMYFCASSEALGYPTDTQYFGPGTRLTVL.

The rearrangement links TRBV5-1 to TRBJ2-7; a possible D gene is TRBD2 (6 bases). This CDR3 has 15 residues. Germline V gene data show CDR1 as SGHRS and CDR2 as YFSETQ. The V gene lost 0 bases and the J gene lost 1 base, with 11 bases spanning the gap. CDR3 sequence: CASSLVPEGSYEQYF. The CDR3 nucleotides read TGCGCCAGCAGCTTGGTCCCGGAGGGTTCCTACGAGCAGTACTTC.

V usage is TRBV10-1 and J usage is TRBJ2-3; D is unresolved. Per germline, CDR1 WNHNN and CDR2 SYGVQD (reference sequence). CDR3 length: 15 residues. The V gene lost 0 bases and the J gene lost 2 bases, with 9 bases spanning the gap. CDR3: CASSESRAYTDTQYF. In DNA form, the CDR3 reads TGCGCCAGCAGTGAGTCGAGAGCTTACACAGATACGCAGTATTTT.

Concerning this clone: The same CDR3 arises from other DNA sequences in this sample as well. The chain employs TRBV6-1 and TRBJ2-7, with D perhaps being TRBD1 or TRBD2 (5 bases each). CDR1 is MNHNS, CDR2 SASEGT, per germline. Trimming shortened V by 1 base and J by 1 base, and 8 bases separated the two germline ends. The CDR3 has 14 amino acids. The CDR3 DNA reads as TGTGCCAGCAGTGAAGGAGGGGAGTCCTACGAGCAGTACTTC. This sequence encodes CASSEGGESYEQYF.

The chain combines TRBV15 with TRBJ2-7; a possible D gene is TRBD2 (6 bases). Trimming shortened V by 5 bases and J by 2 bases, and 10 bases separated the two germline ends. CDR3 length: 13 amino acids. Germline values: CDR1 LNHNV, CDR2 YYDKDF (reference sequence). The CDR3 DNA reads as TGTGCCACCAGCCGGGACTCCACCTACGAGCAGTACTTC. Protein product: CATSRDSTYEQYF.

The chain is built from TRBV14 and TRBJ1-1; D call uncertain. The CDR3 length is 13 residues. Germline assignment: CDR1 SGHDN and CDR2 FVKESK. V gave up 4 bases and J gave up 6 bases, with 12 bases separating them. The CDR3 nucleotides are TGTGCCAGCAGCCGAGAGGAAATGGCTGAAGCTTTCTTT. It yields the protein CASSREEMAEAFF.

The genes are TRBV5-6 and TRBJ2-1; 13 bases are a match to TRBD2. Germline CDR1 and CDR2: SGHDT and YYEEEE. With V trimmed by 2 bases and J by 4 bases, 6 bases remained unmatched. The CDR3 is 17 residues long. For the CDR3, the DNA is TGTGCCAGCAGCTTATTGGGACTAGCGGGGACGTACAATGAGCAGTTCTTC. It translates to CASSLLGLAGTYNEQFF.

The chain carries TRBV5-6 and TRBJ2-7; 15 positions match TRBD2. Germline V gene sequence: CDR1 SGHDT, CDR2 YYEEEE. The CDR3 runs to 19 residues. J gave up 7 bases and V 2 bases, and 16 bases lay outside the gene matches. The CDR3 bases are TGTGCCAGCAGCTTCCCGGGACTAGCGGGGGGCCTAGCTTTGGATGAGCAGTACTTC. This codes for CASSFPGLAGGLALDEQYF.

A single count supports this clone. V is TRBV30 and J is TRBJ2-3; a possible D gene is TRBD2 (5 bases). From germline, CDR1 is GTSNPN and CDR2 SVGIG (reference sequence). Trimming took 1 base from V and 1 from J, leaving 6 bases between them. This CDR3 comprises 13 residues. For the CDR3, the DNA is TGTGCCTGGAGTGGAGCGGGCACAGATACGCAGTATTTT. This codes for CAWSGAGTDTQYF.

This chain uses TRBV19 with TRBJ1-4; a possible D gene is TRBD1 (5 bases). The CDR3 is made up of 15 amino acids. Per germline, CDR1 LNHDA and CDR2 SQIVND (reference sequence). Trimming left V 8 bases short and J 3 bases short, with 16 bases between. The CDR3 bases are TGTGCCAGTTCCAGGGAGTTTCTTCCTAATGAAAAACTGTTTTTT. Its protein product is CASSREFLPNEKLFF.

This chain joins TRBV6-1 and TRBJ1-5; D might be TRBD1 (6 bases). V gave up 3 bases and J gave up 9 bases, with 12 bases separating them. CDR1 and CDR2 (germline): MNHNS, SASEGT. This CDR3 comprises 13 residues. This CDR3 reads CASSEGGAGPQHF. DNA for the CDR3: TGTGCCAGCAGTGAGGGGGGCGCTGGGCCCCAGCATTTT.

The chain has TRBV11-2 and TRBJ1-1; the D is unclear. Looked up from germline, CDR1 is SGHAT and CDR2 is FQNNGV. This CDR3 has 13 residues. V was cut by 0 bases and J by 1 base, with 3 bases left in between. CDR3 bases: TGTGCCAGCAGCTTAGACTGGAACACTGAAGCTTTCTTT. Translating gives CASSLDWNTEAFF.

Regarding this clone: The sample carries other DNA sequences with the same CDR3. V gene TRBV7-8 combines with J gene TRBJ2-3; D unclear. The germline V gene encodes CDR1 SGHVS and CDR2 FQNEAQ. Between the trimmed V and J ends, which lost 2 bases and 0 bases, there was a span of 12 bases. The CDR3 consists of 16 residues. The CDR3: CASSLSPGPSTDTQYF. The CDR3 region has the DNA TGTGCCAGCAGCTTAAGCCCGGGCCCGAGCACAGATACGCAGTATTTT. Variable domain in full (rest from reference TRBV7-8 and TRBJ2-3): GAGVSQSPRYKVAKRGQDVALRCDPISGHVSLFWYQQALGQGPEFLTYFQNEAQLDKSGLPSDRFFAERPEGSVSTLKIQRTQQEDSAVYLCASSLSPGPSTDTQYFGPGTRLTVL.

This chain connects TRBV2 to TRBJ2-7, with 10 bases fitting TRBD1. J was trimmed by 4 bases and V by 11 bases; bases with no gene match: 8. This CDR3 has 13 residues. CDR1 is SNHLY, CDR2 FYNNEI, per germline. Here the CDR3 DNA reads TGTGCCGTCGATGGGACAGGGGAGTACGAGCAGTACTTC. Protein product: CAVDGTGEYEQYF. The variable domain in full, completed from reference TRBV2 and TRBJ2-7, reads EPEVTQTPSHQVTQMGQEVILRCVPISNHLYFYWYRQILGQKVEFLVSFYNNEISEKSEIFDDQFSVERPDGSNFTLKIRSTKLEDSAMYFCAVDGTGEYEQYFGPGTRLTVT.

This chain connects TRBV9 to TRBJ2-3, with TRBD2 matching 9 bases. The CDR3 runs to 13 residues. Germline CDR1 SGDLS, CDR2 YYNGEE. The V and J ends lost 3 bases and 8 bases, in that order; junction bases with no gene match: 4. The CDR3 DNA sequence: TGTGCCAGCAGCGGGCTAGCGGGAACTACGCAGTATTTT. It encodes CASSGLAGTTQYF.

The chain links TRBV27 to TRBJ2-7; TRBD1 matches at 9 bases. The CDR3 sequence is 15 residues long. The germline gives CDR1 MNHEY, CDR2 SMNVEV (reference sequence). After removal of 6 bases from V and 7 bases from J, the junction contained 13 bases not matched to a gene. CDR3 in amino acids: CASRKGQGPVREQYF. CDR3 nucleotide sequence: TGTGCCAGCAGAAAGGGACAGGGACCCGTAAGGGAGCAGTACTTC.

This chain links TRBV7-8 with TRBJ1-6, with TRBD1 matching over 7 bases. The germline CDR1 and CDR2 sequences are SGHVS and FQNEAQ. J lost 7 bases, V lost 5 bases, and 5 bases had no gene match. The CDR3 loop spans 14 amino acids. CDR3 region: CASSAGTDNSPLHF. CDR3 in DNA: TGTGCCAGCAGCGCCGGGACAGACAATTCACCCCTCCACTTT.

The chain carries TRBV19 and TRBJ2-7; TRBD1 might be the D (6 bases). V was trimmed by 6 bases and J by 0 bases, leaving 12 bases between them. This CDR3 spans 14 amino acids. Germline lookup yields CDR1 LNHDA and CDR2 SQIVND (reference sequence). The CDR3: CASSPTGYSYEQYF. DNA of the CDR3: TGTGCCAGTAGCCCGACAGGTTACTCCTACGAGCAGTACTTC.